One sample yielded the 16 T cell receptor beta chains listed below, sequenced in a study of vaccination effects on CD4 cells after COVID-19. Their target antigens are unknown. Expansion of antigen-specific CD4+ T cells with viral peptide pools was carried out by the ViraFEST assay before sequencing. Isolation of CD4+ T cells took place after about nine days of culture. Libraries were prepared by immunoSEQ multiplex PCR; TCRdb keeps only in-frame clonotypes and omits some of them. The table shows fewer than 10,000 clones, with 65% to 80% occurring only once. Sample: CD4+ T cells from PBMCs cultured with HCoV-229E spike peptides, taken before COVID-19 vaccination. These receptors came from a human donor who received a COVID-19 vaccine.

This clone was seen a handful of times. The V call is TRBV6-2 or TRBV6-3, the J call TRBJ1-5; D not resolved. The CDR3 loop spans 14 amino acids. Germline CDR1 is MNHEY and CDR2 is SVGEGT. V was shortened by 4 bases and J by 1 base, with 8 bases between the two germline ends. DNA of the CDR3: TGTGCCAGCAGTTCGGCCTGGAGCAATCAGCCCCAGCATTTT. Translated: CASSSAWSNQPQHF.

In DNA form, the CDR3 reads TGTGCCAGCAGCCGATCGGACTCCGCTTTGGCCAATGAGCAGTTCTTC. Protein sequence: CASSRSDSALANEQFF. The chain has TRBV3-1 (or the pseudogene TRBV3-2) and TRBJ2-1; D may be TRBD2 (5 bases). The V and J ends lost 4 bases and 6 bases respectively, with 19 bases between them. There are 16 residues in the CDR3. CDR1 and CDR2 from the germline V gene are LGHDT and YNNKEL (reference sequence).

This clone was found once. The CDR3 nucleotides read TGTGCCAGCAGCAAAGAGCACAGCACAGATACGCAGTATTTT. Its protein product is CASSKEHSTDTQYF. This rearrangement joins TRBV21-1 to TRBJ2-3; the table's D call, TRBD2, was not checked against the DNA. TRBV21-1 is noted as a pseudogene. This CDR3 comprises 14 residues.

This clone was seen more than once but under ten times. This rearrangement joins TRBV5-8 to TRBJ2-1; D unresolved. The length of the CDR3 is 14 residues. V lost 0 bases, J lost 2 bases, and 6 bases lay in between. Germline CDR1 is SGHTS and CDR2 is YDEGEE. CDR3 sequence: CASSLAAPYNEQFF. The CDR3 DNA follows: TGTGCCAGCAGCTTGGCCGCCCCCTACAATGAGCAGTTCTTC.

This clone was counted a few times. The chain combines TRBV19 with TRBJ1-1; a possible D gene is TRBD1 (5 bases). The CDR3 totals 15 residues. The V end lost 6 bases, the J end lost 0 bases, and 14 bases lay between the germline ends. Germline loops: CDR1 LNHDA, CDR2 SQIVND (reference sequence). This chain's CDR3 is CASSPLEGLNTEAFF. DNA of the CDR3: TGTGCCAGTAGCCCCCTGGAGGGGTTGAACACTGAAGCTTTCTTT. Full variable domain (rest looked up from reference TRBV19 and TRBJ1-1): DGGITQSPKYLFRKEGQNVTLSCEQNLNHDAMYWYRQDPGQGLRLIYYSQIVNDFQKGDIAEGYSVSREKKESFPLTVTSAQKNPTAFYLCASSPLEGLNTEAFFGQGTRLTVV.

The sample holds one count of this clone. The rearrangement uses TRBV11-3 and TRBJ2-7, with a tentative D call TRBD1 (5 bases). This CDR3 has 15 residues. Between the trimmed V and J ends, which lost 5 bases and 0 bases, there was a span of 14 bases. Germline CDR1 SGHNT, CDR2 YENEEA. The CDR3 loop is CASSLRGTSSYEQYF. DNA of the CDR3: TGTGCCAGCAGCCTAAGGGGCACGAGCTCCTACGAGCAGTACTTC.

J is TRBJ2-5 and V is TRBV4-1; no clear D gene. The ends were cut back, 8 bases at V and 4 bases at J, with 20 bases in the middle. The CDR3 has 15 amino acids. From germline, CDR1 is MGHRA and CDR2 YSYEKL. The CDR3 region has the DNA TGCGCCAGCGGCCCGGAGTGGTCCCCGAGAGAGACCCAGTACTTC. This encodes CASGPEWSPRETQYF.

This clone was seen once. V and J are TRBV9 and TRBJ2-5, with D possibly matching TRBD2 (6 bases). V was shortened by 3 bases and J by 1 base, with 16 bases between the two germline ends. Looked up from germline, CDR1 is SGDLS and CDR2 is YYNGEE. CDR3 size: 16 residues. CDR3 region: CASSADSGYPQETQYF. The CDR3 DNA is TGTGCCAGCAGCGCAGATAGCGGATACCCCCAAGAGACCCAGTACTTC.

The sample holds a few counts of this clone. This chain links TRBV19 with TRBJ2-6; D uncertain. The V gene's germline CDR1 is LNHDA and CDR2 SQIVND (reference sequence). The CDR3 covers 15 residues. Between the trimmed V and J ends, which lost 10 bases and 0 bases, there was a span of 13 bases. The CDR3 region has the DNA TGTGCCACCTCCCATCAGCCCTCTGGGGCCAACGTCCTGACTTTC. Its protein is CATSHQPSGANVLTF.

The CDR3 region is CASSYTYDRAGEQYF. CDR3 coding DNA: TGTGCCAGCAGTTACACCTACGACAGGGCGGGGGAGCAGTACTTC. The rearrangement joins TRBV6-5 to TRBJ2-7, with D maybe TRBD1 (7 bases). Looked up from germline, CDR1 is MNHEY and CDR2 is SVGAGI. V was cut by 2 bases and J by 7 bases, with 18 bases left in between. This CDR3 spans 15 amino acids.

The gene calls are TRBV6-5 and TRBJ2-3; TRBD1 aligns across 9 bases. CDR3 length equals 15 residues. Losses at the gene ends were 6 bases for V and 3 bases for J; bases not matched to a gene: 7. Germline V lookup: CDR1 MNHEY, CDR2 SVGAGI. The chain's CDR3 is CASSYADRGTDTQYF. In nucleotides, the CDR3 is TGTGCCAGCAGCTACGCGGACAGGGGAACAGATACGCAGTATTTT.

The chain uses TRBV2 and TRBJ2-3; D uncertain. V shed 4 bases and J shed 7 bases, with 12 bases lying between them. The CDR3 spans 13 residues. In germline, CDR1 is SNHLY, CDR2 FYNNEI. CDR3 loop: CASSGDGVNTQYF. The CDR3 DNA reads as TGTGCCAGCAGTGGGGATGGGGTAAATACGCAGTATTTT. Variable domain in full (rest from reference TRBV2 and TRBJ2-3): EPEVTQTPSHQVTQMGQEVILRCVPISNHLYFYWYRQILGQKVEFLVSFYNNEISEKSEIFDDQFSVERPDGSNFTLKIRSTKLEDSAMYFCASSGDGVNTQYFGPGTRLTVL.

The rearrangement links TRBV7-9 to TRBJ1-2, with D maybe TRBD1 (6 bases). CDR1 is SEHNR, CDR2 FQNEAQ, per germline (reference sequence). CDR3 size: 16 residues. The V end lost 5 bases, the J end lost 8 bases, and 24 bases lay between the germline ends. The CDR3 nucleotides read TGTGCCAGCAGCGCCCAACAGGGAAACCCTTTTGGGGGCTACACCTTC. Protein sequence: CASSAQQGNPFGGYTF. Looking up the rest from reference TRBV7-9 and TRBJ1-2 gives the full variable domain: DTGVSQNPRHKITKRGQNVTFRCDPISEHNRLYWYRQTLGQGPEFLTYFQNEAQLEKSRLLSDRFSAERPKGSFSTLEIQRTEQGDSAMYLCASSAQQGNPFGGYTFGSGTRLTVV.

By share, this clone counts as large. CDR3 DNA sequence: TGTGCCAGCAGCGTAGACCCTCCGCGGGGCGGCCTTATGAATGAGCAGTTCTTC. This codes for CASSVDPPRGGLMNEQFF. The chain joins TRBV9 to TRBJ2-1, with D maybe TRBD2 (6 bases). Trimming shortened V by 0 bases and J by 7 bases, and 23 bases separated the two germline ends. Germline assignment: CDR1 SGDLS and CDR2 YYNGEE. The CDR3 runs 18 residues.

The rearrangement joins TRBV10-3 to TRBJ2-7, with D perhaps TRBD2 (5 bases). Germline CDR1 ENHRY, CDR2 SYGVKD. CDR3 length: 13 residues. V was pared by 8 bases and J by 1 base, with 12 bases between. The CDR3 DNA follows: TGTGCCATCGCCAAAGAGGGATCCTACGAGCAGTACTTC. Translated: CAIAKEGSYEQYF.

The rearrangement uses TRBV4-1 and TRBJ2-7; D is unresolved. The CDR3 sequence is 13 residues long. Germline V gene data show CDR1 as MGHRA and CDR2 as YSYEKL. The V and J ends lost 0 bases and 3 bases respectively, with 6 bases between them. The CDR3 spells CASSQDTIYEQYF. CDR3 bases: TGCGCCAGCAGCCAAGATACTATCTACGAGCAGTACTTC.